One and the same sample provided the 15 T cell receptor beta chains below, sequenced in a study of blood T cell repertoires in COVID-19. Generated by immunoSEQ multiplex PCR, the TCRdb table keeps only in-frame clones and is missing some. Here the sample spans more than 40,000 clones, approximately 78% being singletons. The sequencing sample was made of peripheral blood. These receptor sequences come from a human donor with acute or convalescent COVID-19. The donor label of this sample is uncertain.

V gene TRBV19 combines with J gene TRBJ2-5; unclear D gene. The ends were cut back, 0 bases at V and 2 bases at J, with 7 bases in the middle. Germline V lookup: CDR1 LNHDA, CDR2 SQIVND (reference sequence). The CDR3 length is 14 residues. CDR3 DNA sequence: TGTGCCAGTAGTATAGAATACTCACAAGAGACCCAGTACTTC. Protein product: CASSIEYSQETQYF.

This clone has more than one count but fewer than ten. The genes are TRBV12-3 or TRBV12-4 and TRBJ1-6; D remains unclear. This CDR3 has 13 residues. The germline V and J ends were trimmed by 4 bases and 4 bases, with 5 bases remaining between them. This CDR3 reads CASSSYYNSPLHF. In DNA form, the CDR3 reads TGTGCCAGCAGTTCTTATTATAATTCACCCCTCCACTTT.

The chain has TRBV27 and TRBJ1-5, with 7 positions matching TRBD1. Germline V gene sequence: CDR1 MNHEY, CDR2 SMNVEV (reference sequence). Losses at the gene ends were 5 bases for V and 9 bases for J; bases not matched to a gene: 10. The CDR3 has 14 residues. Here the CDR3 reads CASSPLQGTGPQHF. For the CDR3, the DNA is TGTGCCAGCAGTCCGCTACAGGGGACGGGGCCCCAGCATTTT.

This clone was recorded only once. The chain recombines TRBV9 with TRBJ1-5; maybe TRBD1 (5 bases). The germline V gene has CDR1 SGDLS and CDR2 YYNGEE. The CDR3 contains 14 residues. The ends were cut back, 2 bases at V and 7 bases at J, with 13 bases in the middle. The CDR3 here is CASSVGGRNQPQHF. CDR3 DNA sequence: TGTGCCAGCAGCGTCGGGGGAAGGAACCAGCCCCAGCATTTT.

This clone was seen more than once but under ten times. The gene calls are TRBV28 and TRBJ1-1; no clear D. Germline-derived CDR1 and CDR2 are MDHEN and SYDVKM. The CDR3 spans 12 residues. Deletions cut 5 bases from V and 11 bases from J, with 15 bases between. CDR3 coding DNA: TGTGCCAGCAGTACCGCGATATCGATGGCTTTCTTT. It specifies CASSTAISMAFF. Supplemented by reference TRBV28 and TRBJ1-1, the full variable domain reads DVKVTQSSRYLVKRTGEKVFLECVQDMDHENMFWYRQDPGLGLRLIYFSYDVKMKEKGDIPEGYSVSREKKERFSLILESASTNQTSMYLCASSTAISMAFFGQGTRLTVV.

The chain is built from TRBV18 and TRBJ1-1; TRBD1 matches 7 bases. The germline V gene encodes CDR1 KGHSH and CDR2 LQKENI. V was clipped by 6 bases and J by 0 bases; unmatched bases: 13. This CDR3 is built from 17 residues. CDR3: CASSPIQGRLMNTEAFF. Written as DNA, the CDR3 is TGTGCCAGCTCTCCGATACAGGGGCGTCTTATGAACACTGAAGCTTTCTTT.

This clone is a singleton in its sample. The genes are TRBV19 and TRBJ2-7; a possible D gene is TRBD2 (6 bases). Germline V gene lookup returns CDR1 LNHDA and CDR2 SQIVND (reference sequence). The CDR3 loop spans 14 amino acids. Trimming pared 5 bases from V and 5 bases from J, leaving 16 bases between. CDR3 nucleotide sequence: TGTGCCAGTAGTCCAGGGACTCCGCGGGACGAGCAGTACTTC. It yields the protein CASSPGTPRDEQYF.

This rearrangement joins TRBV3-1 (or the pseudogene TRBV3-2) to TRBJ2-2; 13 nucleotides agree with TRBD2. The CDR3 is 17 residues long. CDR1 is LGHDT, CDR2 YNNKEL, per germline (reference sequence). The ends lost 2 bases at V and 5 bases at J; junction bases unmatched: 5. The CDR3 DNA is TGTGCCAGCAGCCAACGGACTAGCGGGAGTTTTACCGGGGAGCTGTTTTTT. Translating it yields CASSQRTSGSFTGELFF.

The chain employs TRBV7-2 and TRBJ2-2, with a tentative D call TRBD2 (5 bases). The CDR3 contains 13 residues. Deletions cut 3 bases from V and 7 bases from J, with 9 bases between. Germline V lookup: CDR1 SGHTA, CDR2 FQGNSA. CDR3 in DNA: TGTGCCAGCAGCTTGGGCGGGTTCGGGGAGCTGTTTTTT. The encoded protein is CASSLGGFGELFF.

The V gene is TRBV19, the J gene TRBJ2-3; TRBD1 aligns across 9 bases. The ends lost 5 bases at V and 4 bases at J; junction bases unmatched: 10. The V gene's germline CDR1 is LNHDA and CDR2 SQIVND (reference sequence). CDR3 length equals 16 residues. Here the CDR3 DNA reads TGTGCCAGTAGTGAACAGGGGGCGCCTAGGGCAGATACGCAGTATTTT. The encoded protein is CASSEQGAPRADTQYF. The variable domain in full, completed from reference TRBV19 and TRBJ2-3, reads DGGITQSPKYLFRKEGQNVTLSCEQNLNHDAMYWYRQDPGQGLRLIYYSQIVNDFQKGDIAEGYSVSREKKESFPLTVTSAQKNPTAFYLCASSEQGAPRADTQYFGPGTRLTVL.

The CDR3 loop is CAWQDRGNNQPQHF. The CDR3 region has the DNA TGTGCCTGGCAAGACAGGGGAAACAATCAGCCCCAGCATTTT. The chain carries TRBV30 and TRBJ1-5, with 8 bases matching TRBD1. Germline CDR1 GTSNPN, CDR2 SVGIG (reference sequence). The ends lost 5 bases at V and 3 bases at J; junction bases unmatched: 6. The CDR3 spans 14 residues.

This clone was found a few times. This chain connects TRBV9 to TRBJ1-6, with a weak D call TRBD1 (5 bases). Germline V gene lookup returns CDR1 SGDLS and CDR2 YYNGEE. Trimming left V 3 bases short and J 7 bases short, with 11 bases between. There are 14 residues in the CDR3. This CDR3 is CASSARDSNSPLHF. CDR3 sequence (DNA): TGTGCCAGCAGCGCCCGGGACTCAAATTCACCCCTCCACTTT.

The chain is built from TRBV3-1 (or the pseudogene TRBV3-2) and TRBJ2-5, with TRBD2 matching over 8 bases. V gave up 1 base and J gave up 5 bases; unmatched junction bases: 6. The germline CDR1 and CDR2 sequences are LGHDT and YNNKEL (reference sequence). The CDR3 spans 15 residues. CDR3 amino acids: CASSQVAGGWETQYF. DNA of the CDR3: TGTGCCAGCAGCCAAGTTGCGGGGGGATGGGAGACCCAGTACTTC.

CDR3 sequence reads: CASRPAQGVVGTIYF. CDR3 coding DNA: TGTGCCAGCAGACCCGCTCAGGGGGTAGTAGGCACCATATATTTT. The V and J genes are TRBV27 and TRBJ1-3; TRBD1 matches at 7 bases. V was clipped by 6 bases and J by 9 bases; unmatched bases: 14. Germline CDR1 reads MNHEY; CDR2 reads SMNVEV (reference sequence). The CDR3 has 15 amino acids.

The chain is built from TRBV4-2 and TRBJ2-7, with TRBD2 matching over 7 bases. V dropped 3 bases and J dropped 4; count of bases not matched to a gene: 9. Germline V lookup: CDR1 LGHNA, CDR2 YNFKEQ. This CDR3 has 15 residues. The CDR3: CASSQLLAGDYEQYF. CDR3 nucleotide sequence: TGTGCCAGCAGCCAGCTCTTGGCGGGGGATTACGAGCAGTACTTC.